Included here is one T cell receptor beta chain sequence, with context. This sample is part of a study of shared clonotypes between healthy human individuals. Only in-frame clones appear in the TCRdb table, and some are missing; sequencing was by immunoSEQ multiplex PCR. The data show approximately 2.5 million clones, 80% to 95% seen once. Trimming shortened V by 0 bases and J by 6 bases, and 14 bases separated the two germline ends. CDR1 is LGHNA and CDR2 is YNFKEQ in the germline V gene. The CDR3 has 15 residues. The chain couples TRBV4-2 to TRBJ1-2, with TRBD1 as a possible D gene (5 bases). This TCR derives from a man aged 18 to 30 in good health. Some clones in this sample may be carry-over from other donors' samples. The sequenced material came from naive CD4+ T cells from PBMCs. The subset here: CD45RA+ positively selected. The CDR3 region is CASSQDPRGGNGYTF. In nucleotides, the CDR3 is TGTGCCAGCAGCCAAGACCCCCGTGGGGGTAATGGCTACACCTTC.